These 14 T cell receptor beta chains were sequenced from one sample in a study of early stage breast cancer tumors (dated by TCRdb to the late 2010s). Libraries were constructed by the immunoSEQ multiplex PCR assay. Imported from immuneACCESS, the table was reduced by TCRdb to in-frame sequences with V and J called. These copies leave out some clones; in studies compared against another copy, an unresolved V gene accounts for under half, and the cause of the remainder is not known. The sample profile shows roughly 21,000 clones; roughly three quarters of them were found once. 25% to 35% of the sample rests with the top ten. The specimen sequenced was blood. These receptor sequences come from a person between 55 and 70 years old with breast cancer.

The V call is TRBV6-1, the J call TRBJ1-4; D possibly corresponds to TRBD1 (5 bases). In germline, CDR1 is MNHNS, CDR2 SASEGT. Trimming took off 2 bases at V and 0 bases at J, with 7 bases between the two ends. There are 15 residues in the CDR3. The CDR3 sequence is CASSERGPTNEKLFF. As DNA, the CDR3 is TGTGCCAGCAGTGAAAGGGGTCCAACTAATGAAAAACTGTTTTTT.

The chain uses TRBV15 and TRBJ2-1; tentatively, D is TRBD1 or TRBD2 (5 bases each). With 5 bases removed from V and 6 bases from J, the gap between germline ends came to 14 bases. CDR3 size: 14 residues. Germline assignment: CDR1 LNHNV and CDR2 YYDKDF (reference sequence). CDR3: CATSRDPRVNEQFF. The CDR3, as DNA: TGTGCCACCAGCCGGGACCCGCGGGTCAATGAGCAGTTCTTC.

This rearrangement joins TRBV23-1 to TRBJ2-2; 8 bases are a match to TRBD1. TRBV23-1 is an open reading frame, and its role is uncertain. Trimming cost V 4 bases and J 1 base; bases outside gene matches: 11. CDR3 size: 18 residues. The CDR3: CASSLRGTGAMNTGELFF. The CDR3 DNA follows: TGCGCCAGCAGTCTCCGTGGGACAGGAGCCATGAACACCGGGGAGCTGTTTTTT.

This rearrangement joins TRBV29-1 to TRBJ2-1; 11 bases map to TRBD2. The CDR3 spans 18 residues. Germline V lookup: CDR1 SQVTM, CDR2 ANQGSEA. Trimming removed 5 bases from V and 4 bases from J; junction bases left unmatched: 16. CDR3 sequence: CSVSTGTSGQYGYNEQFF. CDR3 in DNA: TGCAGCGTTTCAACCGGGACTAGCGGTCAATACGGGTACAATGAGCAGTTCTTC.

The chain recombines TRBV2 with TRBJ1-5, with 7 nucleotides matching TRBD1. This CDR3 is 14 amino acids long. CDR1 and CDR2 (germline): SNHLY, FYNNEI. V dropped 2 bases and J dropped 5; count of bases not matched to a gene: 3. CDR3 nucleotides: TGTGCCAGCAGTGAATGGACAGGAGATCAGCCCCAGCATTTT. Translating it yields CASSEWTGDQPQHF.

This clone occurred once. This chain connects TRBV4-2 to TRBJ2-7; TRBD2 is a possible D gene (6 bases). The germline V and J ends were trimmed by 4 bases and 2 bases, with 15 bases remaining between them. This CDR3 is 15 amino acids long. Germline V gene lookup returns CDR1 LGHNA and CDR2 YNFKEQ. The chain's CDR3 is CASSPGDQGTYEQYF. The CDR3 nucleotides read TGTGCCAGCAGCCCGGGGGACCAGGGAACCTACGAGCAGTACTTC.

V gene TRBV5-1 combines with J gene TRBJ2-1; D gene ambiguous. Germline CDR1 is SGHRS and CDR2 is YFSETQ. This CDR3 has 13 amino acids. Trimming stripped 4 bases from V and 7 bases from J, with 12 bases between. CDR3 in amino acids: CASSGSDPNEQFF. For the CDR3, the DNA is TGCGCCAGCAGCGGATCGGACCCGAATGAGCAGTTCTTC.

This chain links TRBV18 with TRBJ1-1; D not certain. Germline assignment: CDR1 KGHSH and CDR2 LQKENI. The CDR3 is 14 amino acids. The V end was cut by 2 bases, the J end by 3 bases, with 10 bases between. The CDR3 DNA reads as TGTGCCAGCTCACCAGTTAATGGCTACACTGAAGCTTTCTTT. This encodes CASSPVNGYTEAFF.

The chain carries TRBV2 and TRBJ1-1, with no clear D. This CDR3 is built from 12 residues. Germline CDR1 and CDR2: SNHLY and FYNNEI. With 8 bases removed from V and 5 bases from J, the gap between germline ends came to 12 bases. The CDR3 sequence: CASRRTGTEAFF. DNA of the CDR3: TGTGCCAGCCGGAGGACGGGGACTGAAGCTTTCTTT. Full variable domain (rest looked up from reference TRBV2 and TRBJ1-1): EPEVTQTPSHQVTQMGQEVILRCVPISNHLYFYWYRQILGQKVEFLVSFYNNEISEKSEIFDDQFSVERPDGSNFTLKIRSTKLEDSAMYFCASRRTGTEAFFGQGTRLTVV.

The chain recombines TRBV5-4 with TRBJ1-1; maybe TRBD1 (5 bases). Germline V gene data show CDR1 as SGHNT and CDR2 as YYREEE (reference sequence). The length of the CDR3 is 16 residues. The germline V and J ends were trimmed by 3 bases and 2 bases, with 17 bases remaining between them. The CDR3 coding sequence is TGTGCCAGCAGCTCCCCCGGGACGGCCATAAACACTGAAGCTTTCTTT. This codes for CASSSPGTAINTEAFF.

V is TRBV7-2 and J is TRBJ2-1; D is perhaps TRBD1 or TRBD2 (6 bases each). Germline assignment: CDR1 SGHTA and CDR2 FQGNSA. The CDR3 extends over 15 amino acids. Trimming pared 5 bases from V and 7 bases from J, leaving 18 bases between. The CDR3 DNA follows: TGTGCCAGCAGCCCCGGGGGCGGAACGTGGAATGAGCAGTTCTTC. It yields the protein CASSPGGGTWNEQFF.

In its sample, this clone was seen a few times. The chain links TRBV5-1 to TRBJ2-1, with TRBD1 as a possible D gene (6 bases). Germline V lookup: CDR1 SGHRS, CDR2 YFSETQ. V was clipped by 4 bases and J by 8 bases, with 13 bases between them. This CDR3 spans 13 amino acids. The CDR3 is CASSPQGWDEQFF. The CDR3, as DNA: TGCGCCAGCAGCCCACAGGGCTGGGATGAGCAGTTCTTC.

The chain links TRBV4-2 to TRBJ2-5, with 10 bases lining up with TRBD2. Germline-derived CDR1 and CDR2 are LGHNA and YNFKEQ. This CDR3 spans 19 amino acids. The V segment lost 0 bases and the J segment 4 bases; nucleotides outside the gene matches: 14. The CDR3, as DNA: TGTGCCAGCAGCCAAGATAAAAGGACTAGCGGTTACCTGGGAGAGACCCAGTACTTC. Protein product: CASSQDKRTSGYLGETQYF.

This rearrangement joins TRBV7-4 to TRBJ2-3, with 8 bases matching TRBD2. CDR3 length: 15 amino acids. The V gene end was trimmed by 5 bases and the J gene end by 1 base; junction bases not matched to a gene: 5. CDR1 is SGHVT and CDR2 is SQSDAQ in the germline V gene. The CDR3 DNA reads TGTGCCAGCAGCATAGATAGCGGGGGCACAGATACGCAGTATTTT. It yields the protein CASSIDSGGTDTQYF.